These 10 T cell receptor beta chains came from one sample sequenced in a study of Graves' ophthalmopathy and Graves' hyperthyroidism. The study amplified TCR beta CDR3 regions using RNA transcripts. The first round was an RT-PCR with HTBI primers, and the second round was a multiplex PCR. TCRdb processed the multiplex PCR reads anew with MiXCR; each CDR3 protein has one entry. The sample gives 200,000 to 300,000 distinct CDR3 sequences, about 46% of which show up once; around 47% is in the top ten. The sample was peripheral blood. Every receptor here comes from an adult man with Graves' ophthalmopathy.

This clonotype was counted only a few times. Here the CDR3 DNA reads TGTGCCAGCAGTCCCGGGACAGGGGGCAACGAGCAGTACTTC. Its protein is CASSPGTGGNEQYF. The V gene is TRBV27, the J gene TRBJ2-7, with 12 bases lining up with TRBD1. Per germline, CDR1 MNHEY and CDR2 SMNVEV (reference sequence). J gave up 5 bases and V 5 bases, and 4 bases lay outside the gene matches. This CDR3 is built from 14 residues.

The chain joins TRBV29-1 to TRBJ2-3; D gene unclear. Germline CDR1 is SQVTM and CDR2 is ANQGSEA. V shed 7 bases and J shed 2 bases, with 22 bases lying between them. The CDR3 length is 16 residues. CDR3 sequence (DNA): TGCAGCGATTCAGGAAAACCCAGCAAGACCACAGATACGCAGTATTTT. It is translated as CSDSGKPSKTTDTQYF.

This clonotype has more than one count but fewer than ten. This chain connects TRBV7-8 to TRBJ2-6; 7 bases are a match to TRBD1. Trimming took 5 bases from V and 0 from J; bases not matched to a gene: 13. Germline loops: CDR1 SGHVS, CDR2 FQNEAQ. This CDR3 is built from 19 residues. The CDR3 DNA is TGTGCCAGCAGCCGACGTCCGGGACAGCCCGTCTCTGGGGCCAACGTCCTGACTTTC. It yields the protein CASSRRPGQPVSGANVLTF.

The V gene is TRBV15, the J gene TRBJ1-2; 7 nucleotides align to TRBD1. This CDR3 is 16 amino acids long. V shed 0 bases and J 4 bases; nucleotides not matched to a gene: 8. CDR1 and CDR2 from the germline V gene are LNHNV and YYDKDF (reference sequence). The CDR3 reads CATSRDRDSNLYGYTF. Written as DNA, the CDR3 is TGTGCCACCAGCAGAGATAGGGACAGTAACCTCTATGGCTACACCTTC. Full variable domain (outside the CDR3, taken from reference TRBV15 and TRBJ1-2): DAMVIQNPRYQVTQFGKPVTLSCSQTLNHNVMYWYQQKSSQAPKLLFHYYDKDFNNEADTPDNFQSRRPNTSFCFLDIRSPGLGDTAMYLCATSRDRDSNLYGYTFGSGTRLTVV.

The CDR3 reads CASSLANEQFF. The CDR3 DNA reads TGTGCCAGCAGCTTAGCCAATGAGCAGTTCTTC. The chain has TRBV7-9 and TRBJ2-5; D not resolved. The end of the DNA fits TRBJ2-1 better, so the J call may be wrong. CDR1 and CDR2 (germline): SEHNR, FQNEAQ (reference sequence). CDR3 length: 11 amino acids.

The V gene is TRBV7-3, the J gene TRBJ2-7; 9 bases match TRBD2. CDR1 SGHTA and CDR2 FQGTGA come from the germline V gene. Losses at the gene ends were 2 bases for V and 5 bases for J; bases not matched to a gene: 16. The CDR3 contains 18 residues. The CDR3 DNA sequence: TGTGCCAGCAGCTTAGCTTGGGAGGAAGCTAGCGGGGATCACGAGCAGTACTTC. Translated, it gives CASSLAWEEASGDHEQYF.

This clonotype was observed a single time. The CDR3 bases are TGTGCCACCAGCAAAGACAGGGGAAGGGGCTACACCTTC. Protein sequence: CATSKDRGRGYTF. This rearrangement joins TRBV15 to TRBJ1-2; 8 nucleotides match TRBD1. The CDR3 has 13 amino acids. The J segment lost 8 bases and the V segment lost 4 bases, leaving 6 bases of the junction unmatched. Germline CDR1 and CDR2: LNHNV and YYDKDF (reference sequence). The full variable domain, with the rest looked up from reference TRBV15 and TRBJ1-2, is DAMVIQNPRYQVTQFGKPVTLSCSQTLNHNVMYWYQQKSSQAPKLLFHYYDKDFNNEADTPDNFQSRRPNTSFCFLDIRSPGLGDTAMYLCATSKDRGRGYTFGSGTRLTVV.

The J gene is TRBJ1-4, the V gene TRBV19; TRBD1 matches 8 bases. Germline-derived CDR1 and CDR2 are LNHDA and SQIVND (reference sequence). Losses at the gene ends were 9 bases for V and 8 bases for J; bases not matched to a gene: 11. This CDR3 has 14 residues. CDR3 nucleotide sequence: TGTGCCAGCCGCGCGCAGGGGGCGCGGGAAAAACTGTTTTTT. This sequence encodes CASRAQGAREKLFF.

This clonotype was seen repeatedly, ten times or more. This sequence joins TRBV7-9 and TRBJ1-2; tentatively, D is TRBD1 (6 bases). CDR1 and CDR2 from the germline V gene are SEHNR and FQNEAQ (reference sequence). The CDR3 contains 16 residues. V lost 0 bases, J lost 6 bases, and 17 bases lay in between. CDR3 in DNA: TGTGCCAGCAGCTTAGCAGCGGGGGCGCAGGTCAATGGCTACACCTTC. Its translation is CASSLAAGAQVNGYTF.

The V call is TRBV10-2, the J call TRBJ2-5; D might be TRBD1 (10 bases). V was clipped by 6 bases and J by 0 bases, with 17 bases between them. From germline, CDR1 is WSHSY and CDR2 SAAADI. This CDR3 has 16 residues. DNA for the CDR3: TGCGCCAGCAGCCTAGCGGGACAGGGGTACCAAGAGACCCAGTACTTC. This sequence encodes CASSLAGQGYQETQYF.